The 6 T cell receptor beta chains below were found in one sample sequenced in a study of CD8+CD57+ T cells in acquired aplastic anemia. Profiling of TCR beta VDJ combinations and CDR3 sequences used genomic DNA as template. TCRdb recomputed calls from the reads with MiXCR, one row per CDR3 protein. The sample shows about 190,000 distinct CDR3 sequences, approximately 49% of them seen only once. The sample comprised sorted CD4+, CD8+, or CD8+CD57+ T cells (not recorded which) from PBMCs. These receptor sequences come from a human donor in good health, serving as a control.

The J gene is TRBJ1-5, the V gene TRBV20-1; tentative D call: TRBD1 (6 bases). Germline V CDR1 and CDR2: DFQATT, SNEGSKA (reference sequence). Trimming removed 0 bases from V and 11 bases from J, with 20 bases in between. This CDR3 has 15 amino acids. CDR3: CSARDLRQAEETQHF. CDR3 sequence (DNA): TGCAGTGCTAGAGATCTTAGACAGGCGGAAGAGACCCAGCATTTT.

CDR3 DNA: TGTGCCAGCAGCTTATGGGCGGGACAGACCTTCTACGAGCAGTACTTC. This encodes CASSLWAGQTFYEQYF. V gene TRBV7-2 combines with J gene TRBJ2-7, with a possible D match to TRBD1 (7 bases). The V gene lost 2 bases and the J gene lost 3 bases, with 17 bases spanning the gap. CDR1 is SGHTA, CDR2 FQGNSA, per germline. The CDR3 runs 16 residues.

The V gene is TRBV7-9, the J gene TRBJ2-5; 7 positions match TRBD1. There are 14 residues in the CDR3. The V segment lost 6 bases and the J segment 5 bases; nucleotides outside the gene matches: 9. Looked up from germline, CDR1 is SEHNR and CDR2 is FQNEAQ (reference sequence). The DNA of the CDR3 is TGTGCCAGCAGACCCTGGACAGGCGGGGAGACCCAGTACTTC. It translates to CASRPWTGGETQYF.

The chain combines TRBV7-8 with TRBJ2-6; no firm D call. Germline assignment: CDR1 SGHVS and CDR2 FQNEAQ. Trimming cost V 3 bases and J 0 bases, with 9 bases left between them. The CDR3 is made up of 16 amino acids. The CDR3 sequence: CASSLFGSSGANVLTF. The CDR3 DNA follows: TGTGCCAGCAGCTTGTTCGGAAGCTCTGGGGCCAACGTCCTGACTTTC.

This clonotype has at least ten counts. This chain uses TRBV20-1 with TRBJ2-1; 8 bases fit TRBD1. This CDR3 contains 18 residues. CDR1 is DFQATT and CDR2 is SNEGSKA in the germline V gene (reference sequence). The V and J ends lost 3 bases and 4 bases, in that order; junction bases with no gene match: 17. The CDR3 region is CSASKPFARDRPYNEQFF. The DNA of the CDR3 is TGCAGTGCTAGTAAACCTTTTGCTCGGGACAGGCCATACAATGAGCAGTTCTTC.

The chain couples TRBV2 to TRBJ2-1; no clear D. Germline V lookup: CDR1 SNHLY, CDR2 FYNNEI. V shed 3 bases and J shed 9 bases, with 6 bases lying between them. There are 11 residues in the CDR3. CDR3 sequence reads: CASSDLVEQFF. The CDR3 DNA reads TGTGCCAGCAGTGACCTAGTTGAGCAGTTCTTC.